Here is one T cell receptor (beta chain) with its context. The sample originates from a study of blood T cell repertoires in COVID-19. Study-level background: Some COVID-19 samples were acute and others convalescent; all came from the United States, Italy and Spain. The cDNA or gDNA used as material had been derived from T cells, B-cell-depleted T cells, or PBMCs.

As processed by the authors: Amplification from reference gene primers served as the basis for estimated nucleated cell counts. The assay was immunoSEQ multiplex PCR, and TCRdb's table has in-frame clones only and misses some. V, J and clone size reflect that table, while D and trimming were determined from the DNA. The top ten hold 5.1% of the sample, which has approximately 200,000 clones, 80% to 85% seen once. Germline CDR1 reads GTSNPN; CDR2 reads SVGIG (reference sequence). Trimming pared 0 bases from V and 2 bases from J, leaving 14 bases between. The CDR3 is made up of 16 amino acids. The V call is TRBV30, the J call TRBJ1-5; D is ambiguous. Sequencing was carried out using peripheral blood. This TCR derives from a woman aged 60-75 years who had recovered from COVID-19. CDR3 in amino acids: CAWSVLAAEGNQPQHF. The CDR3 DNA sequence: TGTGCCTGGAGTGTACTGGCCGCGGAGGGCAATCAGCCCCAGCATTTT.